The 6 T cell receptor beta chains in this list originate from one sample, sequenced in a study of T cell responses to AZD1222 COVID-19 vaccine. TCRdb's copy holds only in-frame clones and misses some; the assay was immunoSEQ multiplex PCR. The table includes about 150,000 clones, around 89% detected once. The sample here was peripheral blood, taken on day 0 of AZD1222 vaccination. These receptors came from an adult in good health.

J is TRBJ1-3 and V is TRBV4-1, with D possibly TRBD1 on 5 matching bases. Germline lookup yields CDR1 MGHRA and CDR2 YSYEKL. The length of the CDR3 is 15 residues. V was trimmed by 0 bases and J by 5 bases, leaving 11 bases between them. The CDR3 DNA follows: TGCGCCAGCAGCCAAGATCTGACAGCAAGAAACACCATATATTTT. Translated, it gives CASSQDLTARNTIYF.

The rearrangement joins TRBV5-4 to TRBJ1-1, with D maybe TRBD1 (6 bases). The germline CDR1 and CDR2 sequences are SGHNT and YYREEE (reference sequence). The CDR3 length is 14 residues. Trimming left V 4 bases short and J 8 bases short, with 18 bases between. The CDR3 coding sequence is TGTGCCAGCAGCGCTGGCGGCAGGGGTTGGGAAGCTTTCTTT. Protein sequence: CASSAGGRGWEAFF.

This clone appeared a few times. The genes are TRBV27 and TRBJ2-2, with 11 nucleotides matching TRBD1. The ends lost 8 bases at V and 7 bases at J; junction bases unmatched: 9. This CDR3 has 15 residues. Germline values: CDR1 MNHEY, CDR2 SMNVEV (reference sequence). The CDR3 loop reads CASGQGAPVIGELFF. The CDR3 DNA reads as TGTGCCAGCGGACAGGGGGCGCCGGTGATCGGGGAGCTGTTTTTT.

The chain links TRBV2 to TRBJ1-2, with 7 bases that match TRBD1. Per germline, CDR1 SNHLY and CDR2 FYNNEI. The CDR3 totals 14 residues. Trimming removed 2 bases from V and 3 bases from J; junction bases left unmatched: 3. DNA for the CDR3: TGTGCCAGCAGTGAATCAGGGGGGGACTATGGCTACACCTTC. Residues: CASSESGGDYGYTF. The full variable domain, with the rest looked up from reference TRBV2 and TRBJ1-2, is EPEVTQTPSHQVTQMGQEVILRCVPISNHLYFYWYRQILGQKVEFLVSFYNNEISEKSEIFDDQFSVERPDGSNFTLKIRSTKLEDSAMYFCASSESGGDYGYTFGSGTRLTVV.

The chain joins TRBV7-2 to TRBJ1-1; D perhaps matches TRBD1 (6 bases). The V gene's germline CDR1 is SGHTA and CDR2 FQGNSA. The V end was cut by 2 bases, the J end by 1 base, with 11 bases between. The CDR3 spans 15 residues. This CDR3 reads CASSLQGIGNTEAFF. DNA of the CDR3: TGTGCCAGCAGCTTACAGGGGATTGGGAACACTGAAGCTTTCTTT.

This clone was seen only a few times. The V and J genes are TRBV27 and TRBJ2-5; 11 bases are a match to TRBD2. Germline trimming cut 6 bases from V and 2 bases from J; bases unmatched to any gene: 5. CDR1 MNHEY and CDR2 SMNVEV come from the germline V gene (reference sequence). The CDR3 consists of 15 residues. Here the CDR3 reads CASRSRLAGQETQYF. The CDR3 nucleotides are TGTGCCAGCAGGTCCCGACTAGCGGGACAAGAGACCCAGTACTTC.